Below, 14 T cell receptor beta chains from the same sample are listed, as sequenced in a study of cytomegalovirus exposure and HLA in healthy donors (dated by TCRdb to the late 2010s). The protocol used for the library was the immunoSEQ multiplex PCR assay. Held by TCRdb, this immuneACCESS table contains in-frame sequences only and omits some clones. Under half of the omission traces to an unresolved V gene where checked; the cause of the rest is unknown. For this sample the table gives 200,000 to 250,000 clones, of which approximately 88% were detected only once. About 14% of the sample is taken by the ten largest. The sample was PBMCs. Receptors originate from a woman aged 25-40 years in good health and CMV-seropositive.

This clone came up a few times. The chain has TRBV5-1 and TRBJ2-1; D possibly corresponds to TRBD2 (6 bases). This CDR3 has 15 amino acids. Germline CDR1 and CDR2: SGHRS and YFSETQ. Trimming pared 4 bases from V and 4 bases from J, leaving 15 bases between. CDR3 in amino acids: CASSRTNSPYNEQFF. The CDR3 DNA is TGCGCCAGCAGCCGGACTAACTCGCCTTACAATGAGCAGTTCTTC. Drawing the rest from reference TRBV5-1 and TRBJ2-1, the complete variable domain is KAGVTQTPRYLIKTRGQQVTLSCSPISGHRSVSWYQQTPGQGLQFLFEYFSETQRNKGNFPGRFSGRQFSNSRSEMNVSTLELGDSALYLCASSRTNSPYNEQFFGPGTRLTVL.

V gene TRBV10-3 combines with J gene TRBJ1-2, with D possibly TRBD1 on 5 matching bases. Germline loops: CDR1 ENHRY, CDR2 SYGVKD. The CDR3 consists of 12 residues. The V end lost 8 bases, the J end lost 3 bases, and 10 bases lay between the germline ends. CDR3 protein: CAIGGADYGYTF. In DNA form, the CDR3 reads TGTGCCATCGGTGGGGCAGACTATGGCTACACCTTC.

The chain employs TRBV30 and TRBJ2-7; D is uncertain. The germline V gene encodes CDR1 GTSNPN and CDR2 SVGIG (reference sequence). This CDR3 is 11 amino acids long. V shed 7 bases and J shed 3 bases, with 10 bases lying between them. The CDR3 loop reads CAFRTHYEQYF. In DNA form, the CDR3 reads TGTGCCTTCCGAACCCACTACGAGCAGTACTTC.

This clone was counted only a few times. This chain links TRBV5-1 with TRBJ1-2; maybe TRBD1 (6 bases). V dropped 7 bases and J dropped 0 bases, with 16 bases sitting between them. Germline assignment: CDR1 SGHRS and CDR2 YFSETQ. The CDR3 is 15 residues long. The CDR3, as DNA: TGCGCCAGCTGGGGGCCCAGGGGTGCTAACTATGGCTACACCTTC. Protein: CASWGPRGANYGYTF.

This clone was seen just once. The chain recombines TRBV2 with TRBJ1-4; D remains unclear. The CDR3 loop spans 14 amino acids. V was shortened by 0 bases and J by 8 bases, with 10 bases between the two germline ends. Germline V gene sequence: CDR1 SNHLY, CDR2 FYNNEI. The CDR3 loop reads CASSEALGSEKLFF. Written as DNA, the CDR3 is TGTGCCAGCAGTGAAGCGCTAGGTTCCGAAAAACTGTTTTTT.

This chain links TRBV6-6 with TRBJ2-1; the D is unclear. The V end lost 6 bases, the J end lost 6 bases, and 21 bases lay between the germline ends. The CDR3 loop spans 16 amino acids. Germline loops: CDR1 MNHNY, CDR2 SVGAGI (reference sequence). CDR3 sequence (DNA): TGTGCCAGCAGCTCAAACTGGGCTTCGCGTCCCAATGAGCAGTTCTTC. This translates into CASSSNWASRPNEQFF.

The rearrangement joins TRBV29-1 to TRBJ1-1; D gene uncertain. The germline V gene has CDR1 SQVTM and CDR2 ANQGSEA. V shed 3 bases and J shed 1 base, with 9 bases lying between them. The CDR3 sequence is 13 residues long. The CDR3 coding sequence is TGCAGCGTTGAGGGCATTGAGAACACTGAAGCTTTCTTT. Protein: CSVEGIENTEAFF.

The V gene is TRBV30, the J gene TRBJ1-1, with D perhaps TRBD1 (5 bases). Trimming took off 2 bases at V and 1 base at J, with 8 bases between the two ends. From germline, CDR1 is GTSNPN and CDR2 SVGIG (reference sequence). The CDR3 covers 13 residues. In DNA, the CDR3 is TGTGCCTGGAGTTACAGGACGAACACTGAAGCTTTCTTT. Translating it yields CAWSYRTNTEAFF.

In its sample, this clone was seen once. This sequence joins TRBV5-4 and TRBJ2-1; D is possibly TRBD2 (5 bases). The CDR3 extends over 16 amino acids. Germline CDR1 SGHNT, CDR2 YYREEE (reference sequence). V gave up 3 bases and J gave up 0 bases, with 13 bases separating them. The CDR3 DNA sequence: TGTGCCAGCAGCTATAGCGTCCCCTCCTCCTACAATGAGCAGTTCTTC. Residues: CASSYSVPSSYNEQFF.

The CDR3 DNA is TGTGCCAGCAGCCCCGGGACAAACGCAATGAACACTGAAGCTTTCTTT. This sequence encodes CASSPGTNAMNTEAFF. The V call is TRBV7-6, the J call TRBJ1-1; possible D gene TRBD1, 6 bases. The CDR3 is 16 amino acids. Germline lookup yields CDR1 SGHVS and CDR2 FNYEAQ. The V gene lost 5 bases and the J gene lost 0 bases, with 16 bases spanning the gap.

The rearrangement links TRBV5-1 to TRBJ1-1; D unresolved. The CDR3 runs 15 residues. The germline V and J ends were trimmed by 0 bases and 3 bases, with 12 bases remaining between them. Germline values: CDR1 SGHRS, CDR2 YFSETQ. In nucleotides, the CDR3 is TGCGCCAGCAGCTTGGCCGGGGTAGGTGACACTGAAGCTTTCTTT. This encodes CASSLAGVGDTEAFF.

The J gene is TRBJ1-3, the V gene TRBV30; weak D call: TRBD1 (6 bases). The CDR3 extends over 17 amino acids. The germline V gene has CDR1 GTSNPN and CDR2 SVGIG (reference sequence). Between the trimmed V and J ends, which lost 1 base and 0 bases, there was a span of 16 bases. CDR3 region: CAWSEGTQVRSGNTIYF. DNA of the CDR3: TGTGCCTGGAGTGAGGGGACACAGGTTCGCTCTGGAAACACCATATATTTT. The whole variable domain, filled in from reference TRBV30 and TRBJ1-3, reads SQTIHQWPATLVQPVGSPLSLECTVEGTSNPNLYWYRQAAGRGLQLLFYSVGIGQISSEVPQNLSASRPQDRQFILSSKKLLLSDSGFYLCAWSEGTQVRSGNTIYFGEGSWLTVV.

This chain uses TRBV5-4 with TRBJ2-5, with D perhaps matching TRBD2 (5 bases). CDR3 length: 14 residues. With 1 base removed from V and 3 bases from J, the gap between germline ends came to 10 bases. Per germline, CDR1 SGHNT and CDR2 YYREEE (reference sequence). CDR3 nucleotide sequence: TGTGCCAGCAGCTTGTATTCGGGGAAAGAGACCCAGTACTTC. Protein product: CASSLYSGKETQYF. The full variable domain, rest sourced from reference TRBV5-4 and TRBJ2-5, is ETGVTQSPTHLIKTRGQQVTLRCSSQSGHNTVSWYQQALGQGPQFIFQYYREEENGRGNFPPRFSGLQFPNYSSELNVNALELDDSALYLCASSLYSGKETQYFGPGTRLLVL.

V usage is TRBV28 and J usage is TRBJ2-1; perhaps TRBD1 as D (6 bases). Germline CDR1 MDHEN, CDR2 SYDVKM. The CDR3 has 13 amino acids. V lost 4 bases and J 6 bases, leaving 10 bases between the germline ends. CDR3 amino acids: CASSSTGPNEQFF. The DNA for the CDR3 is TGTGCCAGCAGTTCAACAGGGCCCAATGAGCAGTTCTTC.